This TCR beta chain was profiled in a study of read filtering for tumor transcriptome and immune sequencing. Background on the study: Revised staging placed about 8 patients in R-ISS I, about 17 in II, roughly 7 in III.

General study findings and limits: Even smaller IR-seq throughput identified most shared clonotypes. In IR-seq, single-read clonotypes were about 81.9% of clonotypes but approximately 3.5% of reads.

Molecular barcoded adaptors covering alpha/delta and beta/gamma chains were used on approximately 400 ng RNA. TCRdb re-derived calls from the reads in MiXCR, one entry per CDR3 protein. The top ten hold 15% of the sample, which has 85,000 or so distinct CDR3 sequences, approximately 13% seen once. Sampling of bone marrow took place during active disease in every patient. For this clonotype: Its antigen remains unknown. This could be a read error, since a much larger clone is one nucleotide away.

This clonotype originated in a donor at least 40 years old with multiple myeloma. Sequencing input: a population of CD138-negative cells sorted from bone marrow.

As DNA, the CDR3 is TGCAGTGCCACCGGCGTGGATCGGCCCCAGCATTTT. This encodes CSATGVDRPQHF. This rearrangement joins TRBV20-1 to TRBJ1-5, with D hard to call. Trimming shortened V by 6 bases and J by 9 bases, and 15 bases separated the two germline ends. In germline, CDR1 is DFQATT, CDR2 SNEGSKA (reference sequence). The CDR3 consists of 12 residues.